A single sample is the source of the 18 T cell receptor beta chains below, sequenced in a study of tissue T cells after allogeneic stem cell transplantation. The method was immunoSEQ multiplex PCR; TCRdb's version includes in-frame clones alone and lacks a portion of them. The sample lists a few thousand clones; approximately 64% were seen once. The specimen was gut tissue. The receptors were gathered from a female BALB/c mouse in good health. The strain's MHC type: H2-d.

On this clone: The gene symbols are mouse symbols. The read stops 1 residue short of the end of the CDR3; the missing end is completed from the germline J gene. This chain joins TRBV16 and TRBJ1-1; no firm D call. Per germline, CDR1 SGHSA and CDR2 FRNQAP. CDR3 length equals 10 residues. Trimming cost V 3 bases and J 4 bases, with 0 bases left between them. The part of the CDR3 DNA that was read is TGTGCAAGCAGCTTCACAGAAGTCTTC. Translated: CASSFTEVF. The CDR3 reads in full as CASSFTEVFF.

Turning to this clone: Genes here carry mouse names. The CDR3 end lies 1 residue beyond the end of the read and is filled in from the germline J gene. This chain joins TRBV13-1 and TRBJ2-1; D might be TRBD1 or TRBD2, each matching 5 bases. This CDR3 region has 14 residues. CDR1 is NSHNY, CDR2 SYGAGN, per germline. Trimming shortened V by 1 base and J by 1 base, and 6 bases separated the two germline ends. The DNA read from the CDR3 is TGTGCCAGCAGTGATCGGGGCAACTATGCTGAGCAGTTC. Translating gives CASSDRGNYAEQF. The full CDR3 protein reads CASSDRGNYAEQFF.

Turning to this clone: Gene names and germline refer to mouse. The DNA ends 1 residue before the CDR3 does, and the rest of the CDR3 is filled in from the germline J gene. The rearrangement uses TRBV24 and TRBJ2-4; D is perhaps TRBD1 (6 bases). V was pared by 6 bases and J by 1 base, with 8 bases between. The CDR3 runs to 13 residues. Germline CDR1 KGHTA, CDR2 FRNEEI. CDR3 sequence: CASSRQGQNTLYF. The covered CDR3 bases are TGTGCCAGCAGCCGACAGGGTCAAAACACCTTGTAC.

Comment on this clone: Gene names denote mouse genes. Sequencing ends 1 residue short of the CDR3 end; the germline J gene provides the rest. The rearrangement joins TRBV13-3 to TRBJ1-5; a weak D match, TRBD1 (6 bases). CDR3 length equals 13 residues. Trimming left V 1 base short and J 6 bases short, with 8 bases between. Germline V CDR1 and CDR2: NNHDY, SYVADS. Here the CDR3 reads CASSDTQGQAPLF. CDR3 bases read: TGTGCCAGCAGTGATACACAGGGCCAGGCTCCGCTT.

As concerns this clone: Gene labels here are mouse ones. The read halts 1 residue ahead of the CDR3 end, with the missing end drawn from the germline J gene. The V gene is TRBV13-1, the J gene TRBJ2-2, with TRBD1 as a possible D gene (5 bases). V was cut by 4 bases and J by 1 base, with 5 bases left in between. Germline values: CDR1 NSHNY, CDR2 SYGAGN. The CDR3 consists of 13 residues. The covered CDR3 bases are TGTGCCAGCAGTCAGGGAAACACCGGGCAGCTCTAC. It encodes CASSQGNTGQLY. The entire CDR3 reads CASSQGNTGQLYF.

Comments on this clone: Genes here carry mouse names. The read comes to an end 1 residue before the CDR3 does, leaving the germline J gene to fill in the end. J is TRBJ1-6 and V is TRBV13-2, with D perhaps matching TRBD1 (6 bases). TRBJ1-6 is reported as an ORF; its role is uncertain. Germline assignment: CDR1 NNHNN and CDR2 SYGAGS (reference sequence). Trimming stripped 5 bases from V and 4 bases from J, with 10 bases between. The CDR3 has 14 amino acids. The DNA read from the CDR3 is TGTGCCAGCGGCCGGGACAATTATAATTCGCCCCTCTAC. Amino acids: CASGRDNYNSPLY. The entire CDR3 protein reads CASGRDNYNSPLYF.

Remarks on this clone: The gene names here belong to mouse. The CDR3 end is not reached by the read, which stops 1 residue before it; the germline J gene fills it in. The chain recombines TRBV17 with TRBJ2-1; 9 bases are shared with TRBD2. CDR3 length: 15 amino acids. The germline V gene has CDR1 MNHDT and CDR2 YYDKIL. V lost 3 bases, J lost 2 bases, and 2 bases stayed unmatched. The CDR3: CASSSLGGDYAEQFF. Partial CDR3 DNA: TGTGCTAGCAGTAGCCTGGGGGGGGACTATGCTGAGCAGTTC.

As concerns this clone: The gene names here belong to mouse. The observed sequence ends 1 residue before the CDR3 terminus, with the missing tail filled in from the germline J gene. J is TRBJ2-5 and V is TRBV19; D unclear. The ends were cut back, 1 base at V and 2 bases at J, with 5 bases in the middle. The germline V gene encodes CDR1 FNHDT and CDR2 SITEND (reference sequence). The CDR3 runs to 13 residues. Here the CDR3 reads CASSIWIQDTQYF. The sequenced CDR3 bases are TGTGCCAGCAGTATATGGATCCAAGACACCCAGTAC.

This clone has a handful of counts. Any gene name here is a mouse gene name. Read coverage stops 1 residue before the CDR3 terminus; the germline J gene supplies the remainder. The V and J genes are TRBV13-2 and TRBJ1-4; TRBD1 might be the D (6 bases). The CDR3 is made up of 14 amino acids. V was shortened by 3 bases and J by 5 bases, with 11 bases between the two germline ends. Germline assignment: CDR1 NNHNN and CDR2 SYGAGS (reference sequence). CDR3 loop: CASGGPGQNERLFF. Incomplete CDR3 DNA: TGTGCCAGCGGTGGTCCGGGACAAAACGAAAGATTATTT.

This clone was detected only a few times. The genes and germline here are from mouse. From the germline J gene comes the end of the CDR3, since the read stops 1 residue before it. The chain uses TRBV13-3 and TRBJ1-2; 8 bases align to TRBD1. The V gene end was trimmed by 1 base and the J gene end by 2 bases; junction bases not matched to a gene: 1. CDR3 length: 14 amino acids. The germline CDR1 and CDR2 sequences are NNHDY and SYVADS. CDR3 in amino acids: CASSDQGANSDYTF. The sequenced part of the CDR3 DNA is TGTGCCAGCAGTGATCAGGGGGCGAACTCCGACTACACC.

A word on this clone: Each gene name is a mouse one. The observed sequence ends 1 residue before the CDR3 terminus, with the missing tail filled in from the germline J gene. The rearrangement joins TRBV12-1 to TRBJ2-7, with 10 bases matching TRBD2. The CDR3 length is 14 residues. V lost 0 bases and J lost 4; bases outside the gene matches: 2. Germline loops: CDR1 SGHSN, CDR2 HYEKVE. CDR3 in amino acids: CASSLGTGVYEQYF. Incomplete CDR3 DNA: TGTGCCAGCTCTCTCGGGACTGGGGTGTATGAACAGTAC. Looking up the rest from reference TRBV12-1 and TRBJ2-7 gives the full variable domain: DSGVVQSPRHIIKEKGGRSVLTCIPISGHSNVVWYQQTLGKELKFLIQHYEKVERDKGFLPSRFSVQQFDDYHSEMNMSALELEDSAMYFCASSLGTGVYEQYFGPGTRLTVL.

Remarks on this clone: Genes and germline come from the mouse. The sequence runs out 1 residue before the end of the CDR3; the remainder is reconstructed from the germline J gene. The chain carries TRBV17 and TRBJ2-5; possible D gene TRBD1, 5 bases. Germline V gene lookup returns CDR1 MNHDT and CDR2 YYDKIL. This CDR3 is built from 15 residues. V shed 0 bases and J shed 3 bases, with 10 bases lying between them. CDR3 sequence reads: CASSRDQGGQDTQYF. Partial CDR3 DNA: TGTGCTAGCAGTAGAGATCAGGGCGGGCAAGACACCCAGTAC. Looking up the rest from reference TRBV17 and TRBJ2-5 gives the full variable domain: DTTVKQNPRYKLARVGKPVNLICSQTMNHDTMYWYQKKPNQAPKLLLFYYDKILNREADTFEKFQSSRPNNSFCSLYIGSAGLEYSAMYLCASSRDQGGQDTQYFGPGTRLLVL.

This clone was picked up one time. Gene names are mouse gene names. The read terminates 1 residue before the CDR3 end, so the remaining end is supplied by the germline J gene. The chain carries TRBV12-2 and TRBJ2-1, with 11 bases fitting TRBD2. CDR3 length equals 16 residues. The trim removed 4 bases at V and 1 base at J, leaving 5 bases unmatched. CDR1 SGHLS and CDR2 HYDKME come from the germline V gene. Incomplete CDR3 DNA: TGTGCCAGCTCGCCCCGGGACTGGGGGAACTATGCTGAGCAGTTC. It is translated as CASSPRDWGNYAEQF. The full CDR3 is CASSPRDWGNYAEQFF. The complete variable domain, with remaining parts taken from reference TRBV12-2 and TRBJ2-1, reads NSGVVQSPRYIIKGKGERSILKCIPISGHLSVAWYQQTQGQELKFFIQHYDKMERDKGNLPSRFSVQQFDDYHSEMNMSALELEDSAVYFCASSPRDWGNYAEQFFGPGTRLTVL.

This clone has a single count. The gene names given are mouse names. The read halts 1 residue ahead of the CDR3 end, with the missing end drawn from the germline J gene. The chain has TRBV13-2 and TRBJ2-4; D is unclear. Trimming left V 2 bases short and J 0 bases short, with 4 bases between. The CDR3 runs to 13 residues. Germline CDR1 is NNHNN and CDR2 is SYGAGS (reference sequence). The CDR3 is CASGDQSQNTLYF. The sequenced CDR3 bases are TGTGCCAGCGGTGACCAAAGTCAAAACACCTTGTAC.

About this clone: Mouse germline and gene names are used. The observed sequence ends 1 residue before the CDR3 terminus, with the missing tail filled in from the germline J gene. The chain has TRBV20 and TRBJ1-1; tentatively, D is TRBD1 (6 bases). Trimming left V 4 bases short and J 0 bases short, with 12 bases between. The CDR3 runs to 14 residues. Germline V gene data show CDR1 as GFQATS and CDR2 as STVNSAI. The CDR3 loop reads CGATSGTPNTEVFF. The sequenced part of the CDR3 DNA is TGTGGTGCTACCTCCGGGACACCAAACACAGAAGTCTTC.

This clone was found a few times. Germline and genes here are mouse. The read terminates 1 residue ahead of where the CDR3 ends, so the germline J gene completes it. The chain combines TRBV13-3 with TRBJ2-1, with unresolved D. The germline V gene has CDR1 NNHDY and CDR2 SYVADS. V was trimmed by 2 bases and J by 1 base, leaving 4 bases between them. CDR3 length: 13 amino acids. The CDR3 is CASSEANYAEQFF. The sequenced part of the CDR3 DNA is TGTGCCAGCAGTGAGGCGAACTATGCTGAGCAGTTC.

As regards this clone: The germline and genes are mouse ones. The CDR3 is cut off 1 residue early in the read; its end comes from the germline J gene. V and J are TRBV5 and TRBJ1-4, with TRBD1 matching over 8 bases. The V gene end was trimmed by 1 base and the J gene end by 5 bases; junction bases not matched to a gene: 0. From germline, CDR1 is LGHNA and CDR2 YNLKQL (reference sequence). CDR3 length equals 14 residues. CDR3 residues: CASSQGQGNERLFF. CDR3 DNA, as far as it was read: TGTGCCAGCAGCCAAGGACAGGGGAACGAAAGATTATTT.

A note on this clone: Gene names are mouse gene names. The read is 1 residue too short to cover the CDR3 end, so that end is filled in from the germline J gene. The V and J genes are TRBV24 and TRBJ2-3, with 7 bases aligning to TRBD1. CDR1 and CDR2 (germline): KGHTA, FRNEEI. The CDR3 loop spans 15 amino acids. Trimming cost V 3 bases and J 3 bases; bases outside gene matches: 6. CDR3 residues: CASSLQGKGAETLYF. Partial CDR3 DNA: TGTGCCAGCAGTCTACAGGGGAAAGGGGCAGAAACGCTGTAT.